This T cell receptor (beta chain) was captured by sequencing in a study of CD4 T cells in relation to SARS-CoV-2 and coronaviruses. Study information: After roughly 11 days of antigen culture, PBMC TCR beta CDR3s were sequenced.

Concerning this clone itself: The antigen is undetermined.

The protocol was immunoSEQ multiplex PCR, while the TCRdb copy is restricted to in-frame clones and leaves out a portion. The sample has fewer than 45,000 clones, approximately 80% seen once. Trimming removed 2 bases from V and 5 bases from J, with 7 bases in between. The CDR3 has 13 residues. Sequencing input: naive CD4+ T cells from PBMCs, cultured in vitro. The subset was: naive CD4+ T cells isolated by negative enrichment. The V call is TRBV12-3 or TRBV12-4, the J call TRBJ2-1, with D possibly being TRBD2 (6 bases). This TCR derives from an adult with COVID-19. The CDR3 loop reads CASSLRENNEQFF. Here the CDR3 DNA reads TGTGCCAGCAGTTTACGGGAGAACAATGAGCAGTTCTTC.